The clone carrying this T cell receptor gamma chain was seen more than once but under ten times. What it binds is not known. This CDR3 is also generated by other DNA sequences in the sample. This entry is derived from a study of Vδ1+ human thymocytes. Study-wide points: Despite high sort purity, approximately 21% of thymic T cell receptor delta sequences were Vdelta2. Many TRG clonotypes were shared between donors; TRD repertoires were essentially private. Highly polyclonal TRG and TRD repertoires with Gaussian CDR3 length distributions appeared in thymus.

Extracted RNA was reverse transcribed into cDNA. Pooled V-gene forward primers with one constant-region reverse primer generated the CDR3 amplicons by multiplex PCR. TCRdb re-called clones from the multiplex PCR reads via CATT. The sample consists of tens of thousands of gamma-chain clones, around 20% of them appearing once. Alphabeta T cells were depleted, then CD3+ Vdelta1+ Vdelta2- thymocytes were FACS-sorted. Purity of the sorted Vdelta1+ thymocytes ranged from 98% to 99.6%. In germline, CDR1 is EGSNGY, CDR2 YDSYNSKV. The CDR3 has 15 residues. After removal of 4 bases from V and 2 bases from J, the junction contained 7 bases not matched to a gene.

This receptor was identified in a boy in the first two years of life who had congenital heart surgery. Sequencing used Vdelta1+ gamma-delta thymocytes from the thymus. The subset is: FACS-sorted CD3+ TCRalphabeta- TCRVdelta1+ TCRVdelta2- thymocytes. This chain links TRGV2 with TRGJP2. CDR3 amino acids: CATWDGRSSDWIKTF. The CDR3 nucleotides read TGTGCCACCTGGGATGGAAGGAGTAGTGATTGGATCAAGACGTTT.